The entry below gives a single TCR beta chain sequence along with its context. Its antigen is undetermined. This sample is part of a study of T-cell memory formation after mild COVID-19. General observations from the study: Whether second-wave clones peaking at day 37 were SARS-CoV-2 specific went unconfirmed.

TCRdb ran MiXCR on the 5' RACE reads and lists one entry per CDR3 protein. The data hold hundreds of thousands of distinct CDR3 sequences, with approximately 15% observed a single time. The germline V gene has CDR1 MNHEY and CDR2 SVGEGT. V lost 5 bases, J lost 9 bases, and 14 bases lay in between. The CDR3 spans 13 residues. The sequence derives from a man younger than 35 who had mild COVID-19 (a few samples of this study predate the infection). Cell type and time point are not known. Sequencing was performed on PBMCs or a T cell subset sorted from them (not recorded which). The chain is built from TRBV6-2 or TRBV6-3 and TRBJ1-5; D unresolved. The CDR3: CASSNAVGGPQHF. CDR3 nucleotide sequence: TGTGCCAGCAGTAACGCGGTGGGCGGGCCCCAGCATTTT.